The 22 T cell receptor beta chains given below trace back to one sample, sequenced in a study of cytomegalovirus exposure and HLA in healthy donors. Profiling relied on immunoSEQ multiplex PCR, and the TCRdb table lists in-frame clones only, not all of them. This sample carries some 320,000 clones, roughly 87% of them seen once, and the ten largest clones take approximately 1.1%. Sample: PBMCs. The receptors were gathered from a woman aged 25 to 39 in good health and CMV-seropositive.

The V and J genes are TRBV5-1 and TRBJ1-4; 7 nucleotides align to TRBD1. Germline CDR1 reads SGHRS; CDR2 reads YFSETQ. The V gene end was trimmed by 2 bases and the J gene end by 7 bases; junction bases not matched to a gene: 8. CDR3 length: 15 amino acids. CDR3 protein: CASSFEGQQGEKLFF. The DNA for the CDR3 is TGCGCCAGCAGCTTTGAGGGACAGCAAGGTGAAAAACTGTTTTTT.

This chain links TRBV30 with TRBJ2-7; 7 nucleotides line up with TRBD2. After removal of 0 bases from V and 3 bases from J, the junction contained 2 bases not matched to a gene. Germline CDR1 GTSNPN, CDR2 SVGIG (reference sequence). The CDR3 is made up of 13 amino acids. The CDR3 is CAWSVGLVYEQYF. For the CDR3, the DNA is TGTGCCTGGAGTGTTGGACTAGTCTACGAGCAGTACTTC.

The rearrangement links TRBV27 to TRBJ2-7; D is perhaps TRBD2 (6 bases). Trimming removed 3 bases from V and 3 bases from J, with 15 bases in between. The CDR3 runs 15 residues. Germline V CDR1 and CDR2: MNHEY, SMNVEV (reference sequence). CDR3: CASSFSVAANYEQYF. Here the CDR3 DNA reads TGTGCCAGCAGTTTTTCAGTAGCGGCAAACTACGAGCAGTACTTC.

The chain is built from TRBV7-2 and TRBJ2-7; 9 positions match TRBD2. The CDR3 is made up of 15 amino acids. With 6 bases clipped from V and 2 bases from J, the junction kept 8 bases outside the gene matches. CDR1 and CDR2 from the germline V gene are SGHTA and FQGNSA. Here the CDR3 DNA reads TGTGCCAGCAGTCAAGGACTAGCGCTTACCTACGAGCAGTACTTC. Protein: CASSQGLALTYEQYF.

This chain uses TRBV18 with TRBJ2-2; D may match TRBD1 or TRBD2 (5 bases each). This CDR3 comprises 11 residues. The V end lost 5 bases, the J end lost 13 bases, and 11 bases lay between the germline ends. In germline, CDR1 is KGHSH, CDR2 LQKENI. In DNA form, the CDR3 reads TGTGCCAGCTCAAGAGGGGTTTCGCTGTTTTTT. Amino acids: CASSRGVSLFF. Drawing the rest from reference TRBV18 and TRBJ2-2, the complete variable domain is NAGVMQNPRHLVRRRGQEARLRCSPMKGHSHVYWYRQLPEEGLKFMVYLQKENIIDESGMPKERFSAEFPKEGPSILRIQQVVRGDSAAYFCASSRGVSLFFGEGSRLTVL.

This CDR3 is CASSLQKNTEAFF. The CDR3 nucleotides are TGTGCCAGCAGTTTACAGAAGAACACTGAAGCTTTCTTT. This rearrangement joins TRBV27 to TRBJ1-1; D gene ambiguous. This CDR3 has 13 residues. Germline CDR1 MNHEY, CDR2 SMNVEV (reference sequence). Trimming shortened V by 2 bases and J by 1 base, and 5 bases separated the two germline ends.

The V gene is TRBV29-1, the J gene TRBJ2-7, with D possibly being TRBD1 (5 bases). Per germline, CDR1 SQVTM and CDR2 ANQGSEA. The CDR3 loop spans 13 amino acids. Trimming stripped 3 bases from V and 1 base from J, with 10 bases between. The CDR3 DNA is TGCAGCGTTGACATAGGGGATTCCTACGAGCAGTACTTC. Its protein product is CSVDIGDSYEQYF.

The chain combines TRBV10-3 with TRBJ1-5; 7 bases line up with TRBD1. Germline CDR1 and CDR2: ENHRY and SYGVKD. The CDR3 totals 14 residues. The J segment lost 2 bases and the V segment lost 3 bases, leaving 1 base of the junction unmatched. CDR3 in DNA: TGTGCCATCAGTGAAACAGGGGGCAATCAGCCCCAGCATTTT. Translation gives CAISETGGNQPQHF.

This chain joins TRBV5-1 and TRBJ2-5; 8 bases agree with TRBD1. The CDR3 consists of 13 residues. Losses at the gene ends were 4 bases for V and 5 bases for J; bases not matched to a gene: 4. Germline CDR1 is SGHRS and CDR2 is YFSETQ. The DNA of the CDR3 is TGCGCCAGCAGCCCCGGACAGGGTGAGACCCAGTACTTC. Residues: CASSPGQGETQYF.

This chain connects TRBV7-6 to TRBJ2-3; 8 nucleotides agree with TRBD1. V shed 2 bases and J 3 bases; nucleotides not matched to a gene: 13. Germline V gives CDR1 SGHVS, CDR2 FNYEAQ. The CDR3 sequence is 18 residues long. The CDR3 nucleotides read TGTGCCAGCAGCTTATTAGGGGTTCGGACAGGGAAGACAGATACGCAGTATTTT. The encoded protein is CASSLLGVRTGKTDTQYF.

V usage is TRBV7-2 and J usage is TRBJ1-1; D possibly corresponds to TRBD1 (6 bases). The CDR3 is made up of 15 amino acids. Germline CDR1 is SGHTA and CDR2 is FQGNSA. With 3 bases removed from V and 4 bases from J, the gap between germline ends came to 15 bases. This chain's CDR3 is CASSFTGKGVTEAFF. The CDR3, as DNA: TGTGCCAGCAGCTTTACAGGAAAGGGGGTCACTGAAGCTTTCTTT.

The chain links TRBV9 to TRBJ2-7; 7 nucleotides agree with TRBD2. CDR1 is SGDLS, CDR2 YYNGEE, per germline. The CDR3 extends over 14 amino acids. The V and J ends lost 0 bases and 2 bases, in that order; junction bases with no gene match: 2. The CDR3 DNA is TGTGCCAGCAGCGTAGGGGCGGGAGCCTACGAGCAGTACTTC. Translation: CASSVGAGAYEQYF.

In nucleotides, the CDR3 is TGTGCCAGCAGCTCTACTAGATCCGGGGGGGAGCTGTTTTTT. It is translated as CASSSTRSGGELFF. The genes are TRBV11-3 and TRBJ2-2; TRBD2 is a possible D gene (5 bases). From germline, CDR1 is SGHNT and CDR2 YENEEA. Trimming stripped 4 bases from V and 8 bases from J, with 14 bases between. This CDR3 comprises 14 residues.

This clone was picked up a small number of times. This chain joins TRBV2 and TRBJ1-4, with TRBD1 matching over 11 bases. The V and J ends lost 6 bases and 8 bases, in that order; junction bases with no gene match: 8. Germline lookup yields CDR1 SNHLY and CDR2 FYNNEI. The CDR3 is 15 amino acids. CDR3 region: CASSPPGQGGEKLFF. CDR3 bases: TGTGCCAGCAGCCCACCGGGACAGGGGGGCGAAAAACTGTTTTTT.

The chain employs TRBV2 and TRBJ2-1, with 9 bases aligning to TRBD1. This CDR3 region has 16 residues. Trimming at V came to 6 bases and at J to 1 base, leaving 7 bases not matched to a gene. CDR1 SNHLY and CDR2 FYNNEI come from the germline V gene. This CDR3 reads CASREPGQGSYNEQFF. The CDR3 nucleotides read TGTGCCAGCAGGGAACCGGGACAGGGTTCCTACAATGAGCAGTTCTTC.

The chain couples TRBV27 to TRBJ2-7; 9 nucleotides line up with TRBD2. The CDR3 sequence is 14 residues long. V was pared by 3 bases and J by 3 bases, with 3 bases of the junction left unmatched. CDR1 and CDR2 from the germline V gene are MNHEY and SMNVEV (reference sequence). In nucleotides, the CDR3 is TGTGCCAGCAGTTTGCGGGAGGGAAACTACGAGCAGTACTTC. This gives the protein CASSLREGNYEQYF.

CDR3 nucleotides: TGTGCCAGCGGGAGCACAGATACGCAGTATTTT. Its protein product is CASGSTDTQYF. The chain combines TRBV6-5 with TRBJ2-3; no reliable D call. The CDR3 runs 11 residues. Germline CDR1 and CDR2: MNHEY and SVGAGI. V dropped 8 bases and J dropped 0 bases, with 3 bases sitting between them.

This clone was counted only a few times. The chain couples TRBV9 to TRBJ2-3; D possibly corresponds to TRBD2 (5 bases). The ends were cut back, 3 bases at V and 6 bases at J, with 8 bases in the middle. CDR3 length: 12 residues. Germline V gene sequence: CDR1 SGDLS, CDR2 YYNGEE. CDR3: CASSARGDTQYF. The CDR3 DNA sequence: TGTGCCAGCAGCGCCCGCGGGGATACGCAGTATTTT.

The genes are TRBV28 and TRBJ1-6, with no clear D. Trimming pared 3 bases from V and 8 bases from J, leaving 17 bases between. Germline V gives CDR1 MDHEN, CDR2 SYDVKM. This CDR3 has 16 amino acids. CDR3 nucleotides: TGTGCCAGCAGTTTCCTCACCTTTTTAGATGATTCACCCCTCCACTTT. Residues: CASSFLTFLDDSPLHF.

The chain uses TRBV27 and TRBJ2-2, with 10 nucleotides matching TRBD1. Germline CDR1 is MNHEY and CDR2 is SMNVEV (reference sequence). V was clipped by 6 bases and J by 2 bases; unmatched bases: 12. This CDR3 is 18 amino acids long. For the CDR3, the DNA is TGTGCCAGCAGCCCCGGGGACAGGGGAATTCTAAACACCGGGGAGCTGTTTTTT. This codes for CASSPGDRGILNTGELFF.

This rearrangement joins TRBV13 to TRBJ1-3; D gene uncertain. This CDR3 region has 14 residues. Germline V lookup: CDR1 PRHDT, CDR2 FYEKMQ (reference sequence). V gave up 4 bases and J gave up 2 bases, with 9 bases separating them. The CDR3 coding sequence is TGTGCCAGCAGCTCCATCCAGACTGGAAACACCATATATTTT. It encodes CASSSIQTGNTIYF.

The chain carries TRBV2 and TRBJ1-1, with 9 positions matching TRBD1. The trim removed 7 bases at V and 0 bases at J, leaving 3 bases unmatched. Germline CDR1 reads SNHLY; CDR2 reads FYNNEI. This CDR3 contains 14 residues. The CDR3 DNA is TGTGCCAGCACCGGACAGGGGATGAACACTGAAGCTTTCTTT. This sequence encodes CASTGQGMNTEAFF. Filled out from reference TRBV2 and TRBJ1-1, the complete variable domain reads EPEVTQTPSHQVTQMGQEVILRCVPISNHLYFYWYRQILGQKVEFLVSFYNNEISEKSEIFDDQFSVERPDGSNFTLKIRSTKLEDSAMYFCASTGQGMNTEAFFGQGTRLTVV.